The source of this T cell receptor (beta chain) is a study of blood T cell repertoires in COVID-19. Across the whole study: Collection of acute and convalescent COVID-19 samples took place in the United States, Italy and Spain. T cells, B-cell-depleted T cells, or PBMCs supplied cDNA or gDNA.

V lost 5 bases and J 4 bases, leaving 11 bases between the germline ends. The length of the CDR3 is 14 residues. Looked up from germline, CDR1 is SGHTA and CDR2 is FQGNSA. Authors' analysis steps: Amplification with reference gene primers provided the estimates of nucleated cell counts. TCRdb's copy holds only in-frame clones and misses some; the assay was immunoSEQ multiplex PCR. V and J calls and clone size are those listed in that table; D and trimming were worked out from the DNA. The repertoire holds more than 200,000 clones, under 90% seen once, with approximately 4% in the top ten. The clonotype was recovered from a man in his sixties with acute or convalescent COVID-19. The chain couples TRBV7-2 to TRBJ1-4, with D possibly being TRBD1 (5 bases). The sequencing sample was made of peripheral blood. CDR3 protein: CASSLGGGNEKLFF. CDR3 DNA sequence: TGTGCCAGCAGCCTGGGCGGGGGTAATGAAAAACTGTTTTTT.